A selection of T cell receptor beta chains follows, all from one sample in a study of Graves' ophthalmopathy and Graves' hyperthyroidism. Each CDR3 protein gets one entry after TCRdb re-called the multiplex PCR reads with MiXCR. This repertoire shows about 600,000 distinct CDR3 sequences, under 40% found once; its top ten account for roughly 4%. The sequencing input was peripheral blood or thyroid tissue (not recorded which). All receptors come from an adult man with Graves' hyperthyroidism. Both conserved end residues are part of each CDR3. Each record gives: J gene, V gene, clone size, D gene, CDR3 DNA, CDR3 protein. D genes are given only for firm matches. Clone size is stated in some rows and not others, as once, few, many or a class when expanded.

J gene: TRBJ1-5; V gene: TRBV2; clone size: -; D gene: TRBD1; CDR3 DNA: TGTGCCAGCAGGCCCGGGACAGGGAAAGAGACCCAGCATTTT; CDR3 protein: CASRPGTGKETQHF
J gene: TRBJ1-6; V gene: TRBV6-5; clone size: many; D gene: -; CDR3 DNA: TGTGCCAGCAGTACCCGGCGGGACCTTGGGTCACCCCTCCACTTT; CDR3 protein: CASSTRRDLGSPLHF
J gene: TRBJ1-1; V gene: TRBV20-1; clone size: -; D gene: -; CDR3 DNA: TGCAGTGCTAGAGAGGGGGCTACTGAAGCTTTCTTT; CDR3 protein: CSAREGATEAFF
J gene: TRBJ1-5; V gene: TRBV6-6; clone size: many; D gene: TRBD1; CDR3 DNA: TGTGCCAGCCGACAGGGGGCCGAGGCCCAGCATTTT; CDR3 protein: CASRQGAEAQHF
J gene: TRBJ1-3; V gene: TRBV12-3/TRBV12-4; clone size: many; D gene: -; CDR3 DNA: TGTGCCAGCAGCGCAGGTTTCTCTGGAAACACCATATATTTT; CDR3 protein: CASSAGFSGNTIYF
J gene: TRBJ2-3; V gene: TRBV24-1; clone size: many; D gene: TRBD1; CDR3 DNA: TGTGCCACCAGTGATCCTAGGACAGGGGGCACAGATACGCAGTATTTT; CDR3 protein: CATSDPRTGGTDTQYF
J gene: TRBJ2-5; V gene: TRBV2; clone size: -; D gene: -; CDR3 DNA: TGTGCCAGCAGTGGGGGGACATCGCAAGAGACCCAGTACTTC; CDR3 protein: CASSGGTSQETQYF
J gene: TRBJ2-7; V gene: TRBV9; clone size: many; D gene: TRBD1; CDR3 DNA: TGTGCCAGCAGCGAGACAGGGGGTGAGGTCGAGCAGTACTTC; CDR3 protein: CASSETGGEVEQYF
J gene: TRBJ1-5; V gene: TRBV19; clone size: few; D gene: -; CDR3 DNA: TGTGCCAGTAGGGCTCCGGGACACCCTAGCAATCAGCCCCAGCATTTT; CDR3 protein: CASRAPGHPSNQPQHF
J gene: TRBJ1-3; V gene: TRBV20-1; clone size: many; D gene: TRBD1; CDR3 DNA: TGCAGTGCTAGACAGGGGGCTGGAAACACCATATATTTT; CDR3 protein: CSARQGAGNTIYF
J gene: TRBJ2-7; V gene: TRBV20-1; clone size: once; D gene: TRBD1; CDR3 DNA: TGCAGTGCATCGGGACAGGGGACCTACGAGCAGTACTTC; CDR3 protein: CSASGQGTYEQYF
J gene: TRBJ1-5; V gene: TRBV29-1; clone size: -; D gene: TRBD1; CDR3 DNA: TGCAGCTTAGAACCCCTGGGACAGGGACTCGGTCAGCCCCAGCATTTT; CDR3 protein: CSLEPLGQGLGQPQHF
J gene: TRBJ1-2; V gene: TRBV20-1; clone size: many; D gene: -; CDR3 DNA: TGCAGTGCTTCCGACAGGATCTATGGCTACACCTTC; CDR3 protein: CSASDRIYGYTF
J gene: TRBJ2-2; V gene: TRBV20-1; clone size: -; D gene: -; CDR3 DNA: TGCAGTGCCCTCTCGGGGCAGGGTACGACCGGGGAGCTGTCTTTT; CDR3 protein: CSALSGQGTTGELSF
J gene: TRBJ1-2; V gene: TRBV29-1; clone size: many; D gene: -; CDR3 DNA: TGCAGCGTTGAATTCCATCATTCGGATGGCTACACCTTC; CDR3 protein: CSVEFHHSDGYTF
J gene: TRBJ1-3; V gene: TRBV2; clone size: -; D gene: TRBD1; CDR3 DNA: TGTGCCAGCGAAGGTGGACAGGGTGCAAACACCACATATTTT; CDR3 protein: CASEGGQGANTTYF
J gene: TRBJ1-5; V gene: TRBV2; clone size: -; D gene: TRBD1; CDR3 DNA: TGTGCCAGCAGCTACGGGACAGGCGGAGGCAATCAGCCCCAGCATTTT; CDR3 protein: CASSYGTGGGNQPQHF
J gene: TRBJ2-6; V gene: TRBV5-5; clone size: -; D gene: TRBD1; CDR3 DNA: TGTGCCAGCAGCATCGGGACAGGGGTTATGGGCTCTGGGGCCAACGTCCTGACTTTC; CDR3 protein: CASSIGTGVMGSGANVLTF
J gene: TRBJ2-2; V gene: TRBV7-2; clone size: -; D gene: TRBD2; CDR3 DNA: TGTGCCAGCAGCCCCGGGGGGTGGCGGACGAACACCGGGGAGCTGCTTTTT; CDR3 protein: CASSPGGWRTNTGELLF
J gene: TRBJ2-7; V gene: TRBV7-9; clone size: many; D gene: TRBD2; CDR3 DNA: TGTGCCAGCAGCGACACTAGCGGGGGGATTTACGAGCAGTACTTC; CDR3 protein: CASSDTSGGIYEQYF
J gene: TRBJ1-2; V gene: TRBV29-1; clone size: -; D gene: TRBD1; CDR3 DNA: TGCAGCAGTAAGAACGCCGGGACAGGAAGGAACTATGGCTACACCTTC; CDR3 protein: CSSKNAGTGRNYGYTF
J gene: TRBJ2-7; V gene: TRBV9; clone size: -; D gene: TRBD1; CDR3 DNA: TGTGCCAGCTCAGCCGGACAGGCCTCCTACGAGCAGTACTTC; CDR3 protein: CASSAGQASYEQYF
J gene: TRBJ1-1; V gene: TRBV7-2; clone size: -; D gene: TRBD1; CDR3 DNA: TGTGCCAGCAGCGATAACAGGGGGCTGAACACTGAAGCTTTCTTT; CDR3 protein: CASSDNRGLNTEAFF
J gene: TRBJ2-2; V gene: TRBV5-5; clone size: many; D gene: -; CDR3 DNA: TGTGCCAGCAGCCCGGGGGCATGGGACACCGGGGAGCTGTTTTTT; CDR3 protein: CASSPGAWDTGELFF
J gene: TRBJ2-2; V gene: TRBV4-2; clone size: many; D gene: TRBD2; CDR3 DNA: TGTGCCAGCAGCCAAAGCGGGAGTGTGACCGGGGAGCTGTTTTTT; CDR3 protein: CASSQSGSVTGELFF
J gene: TRBJ2-2; V gene: TRBV24-1; clone size: few; D gene: -; CDR3 DNA: TGTGCCACCAGTGGTGATTGGGCAGAGAACGGGGAGCTGTTTTTT; CDR3 protein: CATSGDWAENGELFF
J gene: TRBJ2-2; V gene: TRBV10-3; clone size: many; D gene: -; CDR3 DNA: TGTGCCATCAGTGAGCCCGGTTCCGGGGAGCTGTTTTTT; CDR3 protein: CAISEPGSGELFF
J gene: TRBJ1-4; V gene: TRBV15; clone size: many; D gene: -; CDR3 DNA: TGTGCCACCAGCGAGACAGTTGAGCGGGGAAAACTGTTTTTT; CDR3 protein: CATSETVERGKLFF
J gene: TRBJ1-1; V gene: TRBV20-1; clone size: -; D gene: TRBD1; CDR3 DNA: TGCGGTGCTCCCCGGGACAGGAGGAACACTGAAGCTTTCTTT; CDR3 protein: CGAPRDRRNTEAFF
J gene: TRBJ2-6; V gene: TRBV11-2; clone size: many; D gene: TRBD1; CDR3 DNA: TGTGCCAGCAGCTCCAGAATGGACAGGGTTGGGGCCAACGTCCTGACTTTC; CDR3 protein: CASSSRMDRVGANVLTF
J gene: TRBJ2-5; V gene: TRBV7-9; clone size: -; D gene: -; CDR3 DNA: TGTGCCAGCAGTACTCCTTCGGACGGACAAGAGACCCAGTACTTC; CDR3 protein: CASSTPSDGQETQYF
J gene: TRBJ2-7; V gene: TRBV24-1; clone size: -; D gene: -; CDR3 DNA: TGTGCCACCAGTGACCCGGGAAGCACCGAGCAGTACTTC; CDR3 protein: CATSDPGSTEQYF
J gene: TRBJ1-6; V gene: TRBV2; clone size: many; D gene: -; CDR3 DNA: TGTGCCAGCAGTGCACAGGCCCCCTATAATTCACCCCTCCACTTT; CDR3 protein: CASSAQAPYNSPLHF
J gene: TRBJ2-7; V gene: TRBV5-1; clone size: many; D gene: TRBD1; CDR3 DNA: TGCGCCAGCAGCCCCCGGGACAGGGTTCGGCGGACCTTCTACGAGCAGTACTTC; CDR3 protein: CASSPRDRVRRTFYEQYF
J gene: TRBJ2-5; V gene: TRBV7-2; clone size: many; D gene: -; CDR3 DNA: TGTGCCAGCAGCTTAGACCCCATAGAGACCCAGTACTTC; CDR3 protein: CASSLDPIETQYF
J gene: TRBJ2-3; V gene: TRBV5-4; clone size: few; D gene: -; CDR3 DNA: TGTGCCAGCAGCTCCGGGGAGCGTAGCACAGATACGCAGTATTTT; CDR3 protein: CASSSGERSTDTQYF
J gene: TRBJ1-2; V gene: TRBV7-9; clone size: -; D gene: TRBD1; CDR3 DNA: TGTGCCAGCAGTTTGGCCCTCTCAGGGGGCGCGGATCAGCCGCTCTATGGCTACACCTTC; CDR3 protein: CASSLALSGGADQPLYGYTF
J gene: TRBJ2-3; V gene: TRBV7-9; clone size: -; D gene: TRBD1; CDR3 DNA: TGTGCCAGCAGCTTAGGACAGGGGGAGGGCACAGATACGCAGTATTTT; CDR3 protein: CASSLGQGEGTDTQYF
J gene: TRBJ1-2; V gene: TRBV12-3/TRBV12-4; clone size: once; D gene: -; CDR3 DNA: TGTGCCAGCAGTTTGCCCGACGGCGCCCTAGGCTACACCTTC; CDR3 protein: CASSLPDGALGYTF
J gene: TRBJ2-5; V gene: TRBV19; clone size: few; D gene: -; CDR3 DNA: TGTGCCAGTAGTAGGGTGAAAGGGGAGACCCAGTACTTC; CDR3 protein: CASSRVKGETQYF